This T cell receptor beta chain originates from a study of blood T cell repertoires in COVID-19. Measured with immunoSEQ multiplex PCR; TCRdb has only the in-frame clones, and not every one. The sample records about 58,000 clones, almost 90% being singletons. J gave up 2 bases and V 2 bases, and 2 bases lay outside the gene matches. Germline CDR1 reads MNHNY; CDR2 reads SVGAGI (reference sequence). There are 15 residues in the CDR3. The sequencing input was peripheral blood. This chain uses TRBV6-6 with TRBJ2-7; TRBD2 agrees at 11 bases. This TCR was recovered from a man between 60 and 70 years old with active COVID-19. The CDR3 protein is CASSYASGGTYEQYF. The CDR3 region has the DNA TGTGCCAGCAGTTACGCTAGCGGGGGGACCTACGAGCAGTACTTC.